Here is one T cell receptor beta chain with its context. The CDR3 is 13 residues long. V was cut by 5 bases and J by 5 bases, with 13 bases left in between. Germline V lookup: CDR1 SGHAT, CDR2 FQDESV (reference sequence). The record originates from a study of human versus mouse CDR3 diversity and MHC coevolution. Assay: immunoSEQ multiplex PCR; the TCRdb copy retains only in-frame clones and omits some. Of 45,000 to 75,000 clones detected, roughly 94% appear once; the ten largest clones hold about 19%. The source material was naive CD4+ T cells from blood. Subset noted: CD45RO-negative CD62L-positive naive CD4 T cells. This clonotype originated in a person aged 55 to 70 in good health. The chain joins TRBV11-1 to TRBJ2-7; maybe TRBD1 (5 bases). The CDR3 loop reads CASSPGPVNEQYF. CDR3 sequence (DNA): TGTGCCAGCAGCCCAGGGCCCGTAAACGAGCAGTACTTC. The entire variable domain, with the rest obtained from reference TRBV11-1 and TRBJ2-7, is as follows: EAEVAQSPRYKITEKSQAVAFWCDPISGHATLYWYRQILGQGPELLVQFQDESVVDDSQLPKDRFSAERLKGVDSTLKIQPAELGDSAMYLCASSPGPVNEQYFGPGTRLTVT.